This section outlines one TCR beta chain sequence together with its context. Its antigen is unidentified. The sample originates from a study of cytomegalovirus exposure and HLA in healthy donors. Study-level results: Common viral pathogens seemed, in a later analysis, to connect with several of the most significant clusters.

Per the germline V gene, CDR1 is SGHRS and CDR2 is YFSETQ. This CDR3 has 19 residues. J was trimmed by 0 bases and V by 2 bases; bases with no gene match: 10. Primers included in the PCR were 60 Vbeta and 13 Jbeta primers. Assay: immunoSEQ multiplex PCR; the TCRdb copy retains only in-frame clones and omits some. The sample comprises 90,000 to 150,000 clones, roughly 82% of which are singletons, and roughly 9.8% rests with the top ten. V gene TRBV5-1 combines with J gene TRBJ2-6, with 8 bases matching TRBD1. Specimen: PBMCs. The clonotype was recovered from a man aged 35-49 years in good health and CMV-seropositive. CDR3 sequence reads: CASSFNPGQASSGANVLTF. The DNA of the CDR3 is TGCGCCAGCAGCTTCAACCCGGGACAGGCAAGCTCTGGGGCCAACGTCCTGACTTTC.